One and the same sample provided the 11 T cell receptor beta chains below, sequenced in a study of T cell repertoires in cytomegalovirus infection. The antigens these receptors bind are not known. Using its own MiXCR run on the reads, TCRdb lists one record per CDR3 protein. Of hundreds of thousands of distinct CDR3 sequences in the sample, roughly 30% are singletons; the top ten hold around 15%. The sample in question was cultured CD8+ T cells from PBMCs, obtained from culture after CMV antigen stimulation. These receptors were collected from a human donor in good health (CMV status not recorded). Some clones in this sample may be carry-over from other donors' samples.

DNA of the CDR3: TGTGCCAGCAGTTTATGGTACAGAAGCACAGATACGCAGTATTTT. Residues: CASSLWYRSTDTQYF. The V gene is TRBV27, the J gene TRBJ2-3; no firm D call. CDR3 length: 15 residues. The V and J ends lost 1 base and 0 bases respectively, with 8 bases between them. Germline assignment: CDR1 MNHEY and CDR2 SMNVEV (reference sequence).

This clonotype was observed a few times. The J gene is TRBJ2-1, the V gene TRBV7-9, with D perhaps given as TRBD1 or TRBD2 (5 bases each). V lost 4 bases, J lost 8 bases, and 18 bases lay in between. The CDR3 loop spans 15 amino acids. Germline V lookup: CDR1 SEHNR, CDR2 FQNEAQ (reference sequence). CDR3 sequence: CASSSGTKAVDEQFF. The CDR3 region has the DNA TGTGCCAGCAGCTCCGGGACGAAAGCGGTGGATGAGCAGTTCTTC.

The CDR3 here is CASSEARSPPRNQPQHF. In DNA form, the CDR3 reads TGTGCCAGCAGTGAAGCGCGCTCCCCACCTCGCAATCAGCCCCAGCATTTT. The gene calls are TRBV2 and TRBJ1-5; D unclear. The germline V and J ends were trimmed by 0 bases and 2 bases, with 14 bases remaining between them. Germline CDR1 is SNHLY and CDR2 is FYNNEI. There are 17 residues in the CDR3.

CDR3 DNA sequence: TGTGCCAGCAGTGAGGGGGGCAGCTCGAGCACCGGGGAGCTGTTTTTT. Translation: CASSEGGSSSTGELFF. J is TRBJ2-2 and V is TRBV2; D is possibly TRBD1 or TRBD2 (6 bases each). CDR1 is SNHLY, CDR2 FYNNEI, per germline. V shed 3 bases and J shed 4 bases, with 15 bases lying between them. The CDR3 is 16 residues long.

This clonotype was found a few times. The genes are TRBV7-9 and TRBJ2-1; 8 bases map to TRBD1. With V trimmed by 0 bases and J by 8 bases, 12 bases remained unmatched. The length of the CDR3 is 17 residues. In germline, CDR1 is SEHNR, CDR2 FQNEAQ (reference sequence). The DNA of the CDR3 is TGTGCCAGCAGCTTAGCGGGTCGGCAGGGGGCGCGGGATGAGCAGTTCTTC. It codes for CASSLAGRQGARDEQFF.

This clonotype appeared a few times. The V call is TRBV6-2 or TRBV6-3, the J call TRBJ1-2; no firm D call. Trimming removed 0 bases from V and 6 bases from J, with 17 bases in between. Germline-derived CDR1 and CDR2 are MNHEY and SVGEGT. The CDR3 runs to 16 residues. In nucleotides, the CDR3 is TGTGCCAGCAGTTACTCCCCCCAAGCAGGAGGACATGGCTACACCTTC. Residues: CASSYSPQAGGHGYTF.

The chain carries TRBV7-6 and TRBJ1-5; D unresolved. V was shortened by 4 bases and J by 3 bases, with 13 bases between the two germline ends. Germline loops: CDR1 SGHVS, CDR2 FNYEAQ. This CDR3 contains 15 residues. The CDR3 sequence: CASSSLRDPNQPQHF. The CDR3 DNA reads TGTGCCAGCAGCTCCCTCCGGGATCCCAATCAGCCCCAGCATTTT.

V usage is TRBV2 and J usage is TRBJ2-1; D gene unclear. CDR1 is SNHLY and CDR2 is FYNNEI in the germline V gene. V was trimmed by 4 bases and J by 0 bases, leaving 10 bases between them. The CDR3 runs to 15 residues. CDR3 region: CASSGEASSYNEQFF. The DNA of the CDR3 is TGTGCCAGCAGTGGAGAGGCGAGCTCCTACAATGAGCAGTTCTTC.

V gene TRBV12-3 or TRBV12-4 combines with J gene TRBJ2-7; 8 bases are shared with TRBD1. V lost 6 bases and J lost 5; bases outside the gene matches: 9. This CDR3 is 14 amino acids long. The DNA for the CDR3 is TGTGCCAGCAGGCCCTCACAGGGGGTCGACGAGCAGTACTTC. Encoded protein: CASRPSQGVDEQYF.

The rearrangement links TRBV5-5 to TRBJ1-1; TRBD1 is a possible D gene (6 bases). There are 17 residues in the CDR3. V dropped 4 bases and J dropped 6 bases, with 25 bases sitting between them. The germline V gene has CDR1 SGHKS and CDR2 YYEKEE (reference sequence). CDR3 DNA sequence: TGTGCCAGCAGCCCTTACCCGAGAGGACAGAGAATGCCTGAAGCTTTCTTT. Translating gives CASSPYPRGQRMPEAFF.

This clonotype was counted between two and nine times. V and J are TRBV19 and TRBJ2-5; D call uncertain. This CDR3 contains 13 residues. The germline V and J ends were trimmed by 5 bases and 6 bases, with 13 bases remaining between them. The germline V gene has CDR1 LNHDA and CDR2 SQIVND (reference sequence). The CDR3: CASSLTPRKTQYF. CDR3 in DNA: TGTGCCAGTAGTCTAACACCCCGAAAGACCCAGTACTTC.